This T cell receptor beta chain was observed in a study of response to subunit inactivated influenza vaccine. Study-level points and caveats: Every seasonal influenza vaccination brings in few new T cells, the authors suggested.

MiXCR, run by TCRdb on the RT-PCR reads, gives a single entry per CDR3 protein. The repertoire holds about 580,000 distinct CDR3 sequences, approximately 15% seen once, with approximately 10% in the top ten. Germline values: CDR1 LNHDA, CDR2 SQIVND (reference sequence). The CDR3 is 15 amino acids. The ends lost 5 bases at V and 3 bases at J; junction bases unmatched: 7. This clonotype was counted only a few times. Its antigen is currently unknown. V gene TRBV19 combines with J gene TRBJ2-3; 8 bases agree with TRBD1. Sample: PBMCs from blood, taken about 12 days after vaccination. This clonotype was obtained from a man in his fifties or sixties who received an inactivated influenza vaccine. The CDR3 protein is CASSLQGGRTDTQYF. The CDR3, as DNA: TGTGCCAGTAGTTTACAGGGGGGCCGGACAGATACGCAGTATTTT.